This record looks at one TCR beta chain sequence and its context. The sample is drawn from a study of blood T cells in healthy people across ages. The germline CDR1 and CDR2 sequences are KGHDR and SFDVKD. There are 15 residues in the CDR3. V dropped 1 base and J dropped 9; count of bases not matched to a gene: 5. The authors ran a second PCR of roughly 6 to 12 cycles using a sample-barcoded 5' primer and a J-beta primer mix. In TCRdb, the 5' RACE reads were re-called with MiXCR into one record per CDR3 protein. The data contain hundreds of thousands of distinct CDR3 sequences, about 55% of them singletons.

The gene calls are TRBV24-1 and TRBJ2-1, with 10 bases fitting TRBD1. This TCR was sampled from a man aged 80 or over in good health. Specimen: blood. CDR3 sequence: CATSDFGTGAVEQFF. The CDR3 coding sequence is TGTGCCACCAGTGATTTTGGGACAGGGGCTGTTGAGCAGTTCTTC.